This T cell receptor beta chain originates from a study of vaccination and CD4 T cells after COVID-19. As for treatment: approximately nine-day PBMC culture with coronavirus spike peptide pools or control peptides (ViraFEST assay). CD4+ T cells of the unexposed donor were collected before the COVID-19 pandemic (2011-2018). Points on this clonotype: Its specificity is unknown.

Sequencing of DNA taken from cultured CD4+ T cells relied on the Oncomine TCR Beta short-read assay. Genomic DNA was isolated from CD4+ T cells that had been cultured. MiXCR was run by TCRdb on the PCR reads, yielding one entry per CDR3 protein. Counted here are about 11,000 distinct CDR3 sequences, approximately 32% occurring once; the ten biggest clones make up more than 10%. Between the trimmed V and J ends, which lost 4 bases and 0 bases, there was a span of 19 bases. Germline V gene sequence: CDR1 MNHEY, CDR2 SVGEGT. The CDR3 covers 17 residues. Sequenced: CD4+ T cells from blood, cultured in vitro. The sequence was collected from a human donor in good health. The V gene is TRBV6-2 or TRBV6-3, the J gene TRBJ2-7; D could derive from TRBD1 or TRBD2 (5 bases each). The CDR3 DNA is TGTGCCAGCAGTTCGACCTCGCCGGGGCAGGCCTCCTACGAGCAGTACTTC. Protein product: CASSSTSPGQASYEQYF.